These 31 T cell receptor beta chains originate from one sample sequenced in a study of early T cells in non-severe SARS-CoV-2 infection. TCRdb re-called the 5' RACE reads through MiXCR, storing one row per CDR3 protein. Of some 98,000 distinct CDR3 sequences listed, roughly 9.6% are singletons. Sequenced sample: whole blood. These receptors originate from an adult who was a healthcare worker with PCR-confirmed SARS-CoV-2 infection or an uninfected control (not recorded which).

This clonotype was picked up a small number of times. This rearrangement joins TRBV7-2 to TRBJ2-3, with 10 bases identical to TRBD2. V gave up 0 bases and J gave up 0 bases; unmatched junction bases: 6. Looked up from germline, CDR1 is SGHTA and CDR2 is FQGNSA. The CDR3 totals 18 residues. CDR3 sequence: CASSLAIAGGPSTDTQYF. As DNA, the CDR3 is TGTGCCAGCAGCTTAGCAATAGCGGGAGGTCCTAGCACAGATACGCAGTATTTT.

This clonotype came up a few times. An end of the junction does not agree with germline; a read error may underlie this. V gene TRBV4-1 combines with J gene TRBJ2-7, with unresolved D. The CDR3 has 14 residues. The germline gives CDR1 MGHRA, CDR2 YSYEKL. This CDR3 reads CASSQDPMSSEQYF. The CDR3 nucleotides read TGCGCCAGCAGCCAAGACCCGATGTCCTCCGAGCAGTACTTC.

In its sample, this clonotype was seen many times. V gene TRBV28 combines with J gene TRBJ2-1; tentatively, D is TRBD2 (6 bases). This CDR3 is built from 14 residues. CDR1 and CDR2 (germline): MDHEN, SYDVKM. V gave up 6 bases and J gave up 7 bases, with 16 bases separating them. The CDR3, as DNA: TGTGCCAGCAGATCCGGGACTGGATTGAATGAGCAGTTCTTC. Its translation is CASRSGTGLNEQFF.

Ten or more counts support this clonotype. The V gene is TRBV12-3 or TRBV12-4, the J gene TRBJ2-5; 14 nucleotides match TRBD2. The V and J ends lost 6 bases and 12 bases, in that order; junction bases with no gene match: 9. The CDR3 is 14 amino acids. The CDR3 DNA reads TGTGCCAGCAGCGCCGGGACTAGCGGGGGACCTGAGTACTTC. This gives the protein CASSAGTSGGPEYF.

In its sample, this clonotype was seen many times. This rearrangement joins TRBV20-1 to TRBJ2-5; D is ambiguous. The germline V gene encodes CDR1 DFQATT and CDR2 SNEGSKA (reference sequence). The CDR3 has 13 residues. V lost 5 bases and J lost 5, with 15 bases in between. The DNA for the CDR3 is TGCAGTGCTGCCTCTCTTGGACGGGAGACCCAGTACTTC. As protein: CSAASLGRETQYF.

This clonotype was recorded a few times. The chain links TRBV7-2 to TRBJ1-5, with D possibly TRBD1 on 6 matching bases. Germline V lookup: CDR1 SGHTA, CDR2 FQGNSA. Trimming stripped 5 bases from V and 4 bases from J, with 18 bases between. The CDR3 is 16 amino acids. CDR3 bases: TGTGCCAGCAGCGTACGAGCGGGGGGCGGGAATCAGCCCCAGCATTTT. It specifies CASSVRAGGGNQPQHF.

This clonotype has at least ten counts. The genes are TRBV28 and TRBJ2-7; D remains unclear. CDR3 length: 13 residues. The ends were cut back, 5 bases at V and 2 bases at J, with 10 bases in the middle. From germline, CDR1 is MDHEN and CDR2 SYDVKM. The CDR3 loop reads CASSPFGAYEQYF. In DNA form, the CDR3 reads TGTGCCAGCAGTCCGTTTGGAGCCTACGAGCAGTACTTC.

The chain uses TRBV20-1 and TRBJ1-2, with unresolved D. Trimming pared 2 bases from V and 4 bases from J, leaving 20 bases between. Germline V CDR1 and CDR2: DFQATT, SNEGSKA (reference sequence). The CDR3 extends over 16 amino acids. The CDR3: CSARPPDGGPFYGYTF. CDR3 DNA sequence: TGCAGTGCTAGACCTCCGGACGGCGGCCCTTTCTATGGCTACACCTTC.

This clonotype was counted between two and nine times. This chain joins TRBV6-5 and TRBJ1-1; 10 positions agree with TRBD1. J was trimmed by 1 base and V by 4 bases; bases with no gene match: 9. The CDR3 covers 17 residues. CDR1 is MNHEY and CDR2 is SVGAGI in the germline V gene. The CDR3 bases are TGTGCCAGCAGTTTTTCGACAGGGGGCTGGAGGAACACTGAAGCTTTCTTT. It encodes CASSFSTGGWRNTEAFF.

This clonotype was detected ten times or more. This chain connects TRBV3-1 to TRBJ1-1; D unresolved. The CDR3 contains 17 residues. V was trimmed by 0 bases and J by 4 bases, leaving 18 bases between them. Per germline, CDR1 LGHDT and CDR2 YNNKEL (reference sequence). The chain's CDR3 is CASSQDPSWPRGTEAFF. CDR3 nucleotide sequence: TGTGCCAGCAGCCAAGACCCGTCCTGGCCTCGGGGCACTGAAGCTTTCTTT.

This clonotype was recorded many times. The chain joins TRBV20-1 to TRBJ1-1; D remains ambiguous. Germline V lookup: CDR1 DFQATT, CDR2 SNEGSKA (reference sequence). The length of the CDR3 is 14 residues. Trimming cost V 0 bases and J 4 bases, with 12 bases left between them. CDR3 bases: TGCAGTGCTAGAGAGGTTAAAGGGCTCACTGAAGCTTTCTTT. It translates to CSAREVKGLTEAFF.

This chain links TRBV6-1 with TRBJ1-2; 7 bases fit TRBD1. Germline trimming cut 4 bases from V and 2 bases from J; bases unmatched to any gene: 1. This CDR3 has 13 residues. Germline lookup yields CDR1 MNHNS and CDR2 SASEGT. The CDR3 is CASSGTGNYGYTF. The CDR3 DNA reads TGTGCCAGCAGTGGGACAGGAAACTATGGCTACACCTTC.

This clonotype has a count of ten or more. This chain links TRBV28 with TRBJ1-2; D is possibly TRBD1 (5 bases). CDR3 size: 13 residues. The V end lost 3 bases, the J end lost 10 bases, and 15 bases lay between the germline ends. Germline lookup yields CDR1 MDHEN and CDR2 SYDVKM. The CDR3 DNA follows: TGTGCCAGCAGTTTGGCCAGGGTTGGCGCCTACACCTTC. Amino acids: CASSLARVGAYTF.

There are a few counts of this clonotype. The rearrangement links TRBV11-2 to TRBJ2-3, with TRBD1 identical over 8 bases. The ends lost 4 bases at V and 2 bases at J; junction bases unmatched: 2. CDR1 and CDR2 (germline): SGHAT, FQNNGV. This CDR3 spans 14 amino acids. The CDR3 DNA reads TGTGCCAGCAGCTGGACAGGGTACACAGATACGCAGTATTTT. Translated, it gives CASSWTGYTDTQYF.

This clonotype was seen only a few times. The chain joins TRBV29-1 to TRBJ2-7; 9 bases are shared with TRBD1. Germline CDR1 reads SQVTM; CDR2 reads ANQGSEA. The J segment lost 6 bases and the V segment lost 5 bases, leaving 5 bases of the junction unmatched. There are 12 residues in the CDR3. This CDR3 is CSVRDRDVEQYF. The CDR3 region has the DNA TGCAGCGTTCGGGACAGGGACGTCGAGCAGTACTTC.

There are a few counts of this clonotype. The V and J genes are TRBV7-2 and TRBJ2-7; D ambiguous. V lost 9 bases and J lost 7, with 19 bases in between. The CDR3 covers 13 residues. Germline V CDR1 and CDR2: SGHTA, FQGNSA. Written as DNA, the CDR3 is TGTGCCAGTTCATCCGGGCCCCCTGGGGAGCAGTACTTC. Protein sequence: CASSSGPPGEQYF.

On this clonotype: Being one base from a much bigger clone, this may be a read error. V is TRBV2 and J is TRBJ2-5; D call uncertain. With 7 bases removed from V and 1 base from J, the gap between germline ends came to 13 bases. Germline loops: CDR1 SNHLY, CDR2 FYNNEI. The CDR3 is 14 amino acids. The CDR3 DNA reads as TGTGCCAGCAAGGCGACAACCGGCCAAGAGACCCAGTACTTC. Translation gives CASKATTGQETQYF.

This clonotype was observed a handful of times. The chain links TRBV18 to TRBJ1-1; D gene ambiguous. This CDR3 contains 12 residues. V shed 3 bases and J shed 7 bases, with 9 bases lying between them. Per germline, CDR1 KGHSH and CDR2 LQKENI. The CDR3 spells CASSPTVLEAFF. DNA for the CDR3: TGTGCCAGCTCACCGACCGTCCTTGAAGCTTTCTTT. The full variable domain, with the rest looked up from reference TRBV18 and TRBJ1-1, is NAGVMQNPRHLVRRRGQEARLRCSPMKGHSHVYWYRQLPEEGLKFMVYLQKENIIDESGMPKERFSAEFPKEGPSILRIQQVVRGDSAAYFCASSPTVLEAFFGQGTRLTVV.

This clonotype was observed a single time. The V and J genes are TRBV29-1 and TRBJ2-3; TRBD1 aligns across 10 bases. CDR3 size: 13 residues. Germline loops: CDR1 SQVTM, CDR2 ANQGSEA. V shed 6 bases, J shed 6 bases, and the junction held 6 bases outside the gene matches. The DNA of the CDR3 is TGCAGCGTGCCCGGGACAGGGGCGGATACGCAGTATTTT. As protein: CSVPGTGADTQYF.

Many counts were recorded for this clonotype. This chain links TRBV12-3 or TRBV12-4 with TRBJ2-2, with TRBD2 identical over 7 bases. The junction had 8 bases not matched to a gene; V was cut back by 7 bases and J by 6 bases. This CDR3 comprises 14 residues. Here the CDR3 DNA reads TGTGCCAGCATTCCGGGACTACAGGCCGGGGAGCTGTTTTTT. Protein sequence: CASIPGLQAGELFF.

This clonotype was seen only a few times. The chain employs TRBV11-3 and TRBJ2-1; D might be TRBD2 (5 bases). V lost 5 bases to trimming and J lost 6 bases, with 11 bases between them. Germline CDR1 reads SGHNT; CDR2 reads YENEEA. The CDR3 is made up of 13 amino acids. In DNA, the CDR3 is TGTGCCAGCAGCCGCACTAGGGCCAATGAGCAGTTCTTC. Its translation: CASSRTRANEQFF.

This rearrangement joins TRBV14 to TRBJ1-1; D possibly corresponds to TRBD1 (5 bases). V gave up 0 bases and J gave up 0 bases, with 11 bases separating them. The germline V gene encodes CDR1 SGHDN and CDR2 FVKESK. The CDR3 is made up of 16 amino acids. Here the CDR3 DNA reads TGTGCCAGCAGCCAAGATTGGGGACTCGTGAACACTGAAGCTTTCTTT. It translates to CASSQDWGLVNTEAFF.

The table lists this clonotype with many counts. The CDR3, as DNA: TGCGCCAGCAGCCAAGATGGGAGCGGGAGGGCCGGTGAGCAGTTCTTC. Amino acid sequence: CASSQDGSGRAGEQFF. The rearrangement links TRBV4-1 to TRBJ2-1; TRBD2 matches at 10 bases. Germline V gene sequence: CDR1 MGHRA, CDR2 YSYEKL. V dropped 0 bases and J dropped 9; count of bases not matched to a gene: 8. The CDR3 contains 16 residues.

Many counts were recorded for this clonotype. The chain couples TRBV6-5 to TRBJ1-2; 9 bases align to TRBD1. In germline, CDR1 is MNHEY, CDR2 SVGAGI. J lost 7 bases, V lost 7 bases, and 13 bases had no gene match. The CDR3 totals 15 residues. CDR3 sequence: CASTRDRVGLAGYTF. In DNA form, the CDR3 reads TGTGCCAGCACCAGGGACAGGGTAGGGCTGGCTGGCTACACCTTC.

This clonotype was seen at least ten times. The V and J genes are TRBV10-3 and TRBJ2-7; TRBD1 matches at 10 bases. Germline V gives CDR1 ENHRY, CDR2 SYGVKD. The trim removed 5 bases at V and 2 bases at J, leaving 3 bases unmatched. The CDR3 consists of 14 residues. The DNA of the CDR3 is TGTGCCATCAGTCATGGACAGGGGGCCTACGAGCAGTACTTC. It is translated as CAISHGQGAYEQYF.

A few counts support this clonotype. This chain connects TRBV5-6 to TRBJ1-1; no clear D gene. Germline CDR1 and CDR2: SGHDT and YYEEEE. The CDR3 length is 14 residues. With 6 bases removed from V and 1 base from J, the gap between germline ends came to 13 bases. The CDR3 loop is CASTRWDRNTEAFF. DNA for the CDR3: TGTGCCAGCACCCGTTGGGATAGGAACACTGAAGCTTTCTTT.

This clonotype was seen ten or more times. The chain recombines TRBV5-6 with TRBJ1-1; perhaps TRBD1 as D (6 bases). This CDR3 is built from 12 residues. The V end was cut by 3 bases, the J end by 4 bases, with 7 bases between. Germline V gene sequence: CDR1 SGHDT, CDR2 YYEEEE. The CDR3 nucleotides are TGTGCCAGCAGCTCAGGGGTCACTGAAGCTTTCTTT. Translating it yields CASSSGVTEAFF.

This rearrangement joins TRBV30 to TRBJ2-6, with TRBD2 identical over 9 bases. The germline V gene has CDR1 GTSNPN and CDR2 SVGIG (reference sequence). The CDR3 loop spans 18 amino acids. After removal of 0 bases from V and 2 bases from J, the junction contained 8 bases not matched to a gene. CDR3 sequence: CAWSVRRLAVTGANVLTF. The CDR3 nucleotides are TGTGCCTGGAGTGTGCGCCGACTAGCGGTTACTGGGGCCAACGTCCTGACTTTC.

This clonotype showed up many times. This chain's CDR3 is CASSQEYPERTRYNEQFF. CDR3 coding DNA: TGTGCCAGCAGCCAAGAGTACCCCGAGAGGACGCGCTACAATGAGCAGTTCTTC. The chain employs TRBV3-1 and TRBJ2-1; D is unclear. CDR3 length: 18 residues. From germline, CDR1 is LGHDT and CDR2 YNNKEL (reference sequence). Trimming left V 0 bases short and J 3 bases short, with 18 bases between.

V usage is TRBV29-1 and J usage is TRBJ2-5, with 15 bases that match TRBD2. CDR3 length: 15 amino acids. The germline V gene encodes CDR1 SQVTM and CDR2 ANQGSEA. Germline trimming cut 4 bases from V and 4 bases from J; bases unmatched to any gene: 4. The CDR3 is CSVGPGLAGGETQYF. CDR3 in DNA: TGCAGCGTTGGACCGGGACTAGCGGGAGGAGAGACCCAGTACTTC.

This clonotype was observed a single time. The chain is built from TRBV28 and TRBJ1-1; D is unclear. Trimming took 3 bases from V and 5 from J, leaving 10 bases between them. The V gene's germline CDR1 is MDHEN and CDR2 SYDVKM. The CDR3 extends over 13 amino acids. CDR3 sequence: CASSFPVATEAFF. In nucleotides, the CDR3 is TGTGCCAGCAGTTTTCCCGTCGCGACTGAAGCTTTCTTT.